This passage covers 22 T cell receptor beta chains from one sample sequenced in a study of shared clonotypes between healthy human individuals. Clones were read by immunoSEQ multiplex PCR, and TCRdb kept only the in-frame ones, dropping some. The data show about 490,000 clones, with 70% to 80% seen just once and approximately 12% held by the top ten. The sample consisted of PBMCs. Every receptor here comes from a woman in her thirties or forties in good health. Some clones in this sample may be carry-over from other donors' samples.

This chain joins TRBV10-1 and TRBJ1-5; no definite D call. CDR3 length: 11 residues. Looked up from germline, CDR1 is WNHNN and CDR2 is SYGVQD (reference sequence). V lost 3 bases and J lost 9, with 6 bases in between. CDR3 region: CASSDPTPQHF. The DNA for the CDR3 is TGCGCCAGCAGTGACCCAACGCCCCAGCATTTT.

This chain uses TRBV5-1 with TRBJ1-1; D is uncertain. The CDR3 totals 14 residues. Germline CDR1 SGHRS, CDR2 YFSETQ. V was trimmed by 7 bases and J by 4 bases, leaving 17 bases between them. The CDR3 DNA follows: TGCGCCAGCGACCTCGTAGGGATGGGCACTGAAGCTTTCTTT. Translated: CASDLVGMGTEAFF.

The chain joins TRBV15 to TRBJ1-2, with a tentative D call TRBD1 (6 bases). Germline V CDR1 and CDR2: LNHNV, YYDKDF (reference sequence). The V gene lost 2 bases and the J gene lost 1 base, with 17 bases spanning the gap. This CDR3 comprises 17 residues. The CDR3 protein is CATSRSGGALLNYGYTF. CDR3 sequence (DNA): TGTGCCACCAGCAGATCGGGGGGGGCCCTACTTAACTATGGCTACACCTTC.

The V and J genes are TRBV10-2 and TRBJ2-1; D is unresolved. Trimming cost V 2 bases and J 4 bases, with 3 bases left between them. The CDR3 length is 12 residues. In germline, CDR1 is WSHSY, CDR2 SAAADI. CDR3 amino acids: CASSETYNEQFF. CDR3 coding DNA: TGCGCCAGCAGTGAGACGTACAATGAGCAGTTCTTC.

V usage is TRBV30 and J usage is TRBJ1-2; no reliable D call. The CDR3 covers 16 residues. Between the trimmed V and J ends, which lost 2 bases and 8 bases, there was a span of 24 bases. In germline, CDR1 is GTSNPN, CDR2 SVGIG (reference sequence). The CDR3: CAWSPPVSLASLGYTF. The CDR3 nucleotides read TGTGCCTGGAGTCCGCCAGTCAGCCTTGCCTCCCTAGGCTACACCTTC. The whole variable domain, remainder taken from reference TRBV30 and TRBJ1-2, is SQTIHQWPATLVQPVGSPLSLECTVEGTSNPNLYWYRQAAGRGLQLLFYSVGIGQISSEVPQNLSASRPQDRQFILSSKKLLLSDSGFYLCAWSPPVSLASLGYTFGSGTRLTVV.

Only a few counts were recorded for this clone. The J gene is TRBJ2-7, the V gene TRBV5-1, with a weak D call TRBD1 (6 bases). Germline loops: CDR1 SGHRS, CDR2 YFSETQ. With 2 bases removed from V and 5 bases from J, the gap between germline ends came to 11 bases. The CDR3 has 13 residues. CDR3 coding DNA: TGCGCCAGCAGCTTACAGGGAGTTGACGAGCAGTACTTC. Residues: CASSLQGVDEQYF.

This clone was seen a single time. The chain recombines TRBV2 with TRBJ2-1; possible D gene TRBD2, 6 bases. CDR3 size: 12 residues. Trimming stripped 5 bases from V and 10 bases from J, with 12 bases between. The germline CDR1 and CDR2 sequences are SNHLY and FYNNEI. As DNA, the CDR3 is TGTGCCAGCAGTATGGGACTCCTCGAGCAGTTCTTC. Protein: CASSMGLLEQFF.

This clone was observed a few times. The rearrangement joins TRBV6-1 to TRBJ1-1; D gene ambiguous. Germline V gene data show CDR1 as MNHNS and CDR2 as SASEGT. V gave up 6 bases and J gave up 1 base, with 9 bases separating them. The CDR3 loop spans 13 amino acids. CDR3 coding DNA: TGTGCCAGCAGGGAATCGGGGAACACTGAAGCTTTCTTT. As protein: CASRESGNTEAFF.

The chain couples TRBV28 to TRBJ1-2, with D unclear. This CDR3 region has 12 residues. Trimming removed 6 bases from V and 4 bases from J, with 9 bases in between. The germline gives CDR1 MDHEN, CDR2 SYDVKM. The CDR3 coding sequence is TGTGCCAGCAGCCTCGAGGGCTATGGCTACACCTTC. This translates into CASSLEGYGYTF.

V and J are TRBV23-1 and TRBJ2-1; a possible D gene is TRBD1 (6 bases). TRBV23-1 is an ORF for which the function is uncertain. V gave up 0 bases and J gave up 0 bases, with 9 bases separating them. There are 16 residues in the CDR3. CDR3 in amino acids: CASSQSYRVSYNEQFF. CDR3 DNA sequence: TGCGCCAGCAGTCAATCATACAGGGTCTCCTACAATGAGCAGTTCTTC.

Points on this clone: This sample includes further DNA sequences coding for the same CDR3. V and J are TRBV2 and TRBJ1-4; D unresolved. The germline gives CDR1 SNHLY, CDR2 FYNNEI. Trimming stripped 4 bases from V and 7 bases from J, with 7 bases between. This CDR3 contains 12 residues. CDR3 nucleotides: TGTGCCAGCAGTGGGACTGGTGAAAAACTGTTTTTT. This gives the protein CASSGTGEKLFF.

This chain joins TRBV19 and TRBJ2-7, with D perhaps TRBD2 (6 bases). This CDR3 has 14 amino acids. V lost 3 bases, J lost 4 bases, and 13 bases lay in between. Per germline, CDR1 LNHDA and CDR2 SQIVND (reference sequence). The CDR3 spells CASSMGLLNYEQYF. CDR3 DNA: TGTGCCAGTAGTATGGGACTCCTCAATTACGAGCAGTACTTC.

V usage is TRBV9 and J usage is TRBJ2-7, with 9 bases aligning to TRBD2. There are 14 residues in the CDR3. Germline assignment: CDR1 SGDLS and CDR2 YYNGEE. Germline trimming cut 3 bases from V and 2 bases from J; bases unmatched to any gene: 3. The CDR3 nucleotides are TGTGCCAGCAGCGCTGGGACTAGCCCCTACGAGCAGTACTTC. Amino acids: CASSAGTSPYEQYF. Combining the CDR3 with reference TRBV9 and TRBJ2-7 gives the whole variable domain DSGVTQTPKHLITATGQRVTLRCSPRSGDLSVYWYQQSLDQGLQFLIQYYNGEERAKGNILERFSAQQFPDLHSELNLSSLELGDSALYFCASSAGTSPYEQYFGPGTRLTVT.

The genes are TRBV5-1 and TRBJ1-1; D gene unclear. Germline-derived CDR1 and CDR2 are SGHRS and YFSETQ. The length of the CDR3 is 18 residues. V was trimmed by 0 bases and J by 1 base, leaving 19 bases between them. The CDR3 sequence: CASSLAPPGRLGNTEAFF. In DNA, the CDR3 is TGCGCCAGCAGCTTGGCCCCCCCGGGGAGACTTGGGAACACTGAAGCTTTCTTT.

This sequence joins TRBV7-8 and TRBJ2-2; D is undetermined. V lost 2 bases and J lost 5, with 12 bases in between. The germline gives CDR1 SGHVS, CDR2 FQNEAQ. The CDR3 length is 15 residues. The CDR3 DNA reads TGTGCCAGCAGCTTAAGTAACGGAGAGACCGGGGAGCTGTTTTTT. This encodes CASSLSNGETGELFF.

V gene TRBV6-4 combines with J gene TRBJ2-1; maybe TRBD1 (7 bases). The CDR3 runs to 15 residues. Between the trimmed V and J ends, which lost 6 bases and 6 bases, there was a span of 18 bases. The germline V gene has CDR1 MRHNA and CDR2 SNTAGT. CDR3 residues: CASSGQGGVGNEQFF. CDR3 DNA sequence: TGTGCCAGCAGCGGCCAGGGGGGAGTCGGCAATGAGCAGTTCTTC.

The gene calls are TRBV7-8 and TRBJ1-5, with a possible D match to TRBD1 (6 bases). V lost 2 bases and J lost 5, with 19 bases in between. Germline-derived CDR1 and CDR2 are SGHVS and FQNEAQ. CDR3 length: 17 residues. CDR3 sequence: CASSLNPGQIRDQPQHF. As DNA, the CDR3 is TGTGCCAGCAGCTTAAACCCCGGACAGATTAGGGATCAGCCCCAGCATTTT.

CDR3 bases: TGTGCCAGCAACCAGGGACCGCTTGGGAATGAGCAGTTCTTC. Its translation is CASNQGPLGNEQFF. J is TRBJ2-1 and V is TRBV9; D tentatively fits TRBD1 or TRBD2 (5 bases each). The germline V and J ends were trimmed by 6 bases and 7 bases, with 17 bases remaining between them. Germline CDR1 SGDLS, CDR2 YYNGEE. CDR3 length: 14 residues. Full variable domain (missing parts from reference TRBV9 and TRBJ2-1): DSGVTQTPKHLITATGQRVTLRCSPRSGDLSVYWYQQSLDQGLQFLIQYYNGEERAKGNILERFSAQQFPDLHSELNLSSLELGDSALYFCASNQGPLGNEQFFGPGTRLTVL.

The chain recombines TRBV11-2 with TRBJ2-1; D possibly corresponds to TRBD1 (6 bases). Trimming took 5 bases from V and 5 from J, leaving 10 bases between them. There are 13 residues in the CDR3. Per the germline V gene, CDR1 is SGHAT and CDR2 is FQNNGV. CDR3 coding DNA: TGTGCCAGCAGCCCACAGGGAAACAATGAGCAGTTCTTC. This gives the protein CASSPQGNNEQFF.

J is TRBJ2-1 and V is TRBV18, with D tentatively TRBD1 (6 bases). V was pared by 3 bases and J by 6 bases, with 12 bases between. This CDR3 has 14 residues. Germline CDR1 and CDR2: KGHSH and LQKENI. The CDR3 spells CASSPQTGSNEQFF. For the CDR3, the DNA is TGTGCCAGCTCACCCCAAACAGGGTCCAATGAGCAGTTCTTC.

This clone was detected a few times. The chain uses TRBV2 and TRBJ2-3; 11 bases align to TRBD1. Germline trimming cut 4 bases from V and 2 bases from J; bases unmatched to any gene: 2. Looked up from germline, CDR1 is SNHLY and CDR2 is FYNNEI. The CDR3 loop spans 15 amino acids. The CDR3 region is CASSVGQGATDTQYF. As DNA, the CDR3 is TGTGCCAGCAGTGTAGGACAGGGGGCCACAGATACGCAGTATTTT. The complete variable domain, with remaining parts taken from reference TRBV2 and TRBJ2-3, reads EPEVTQTPSHQVTQMGQEVILRCVPISNHLYFYWYRQILGQKVEFLVSFYNNEISEKSEIFDDQFSVERPDGSNFTLKIRSTKLEDSAMYFCASSVGQGATDTQYFGPGTRLTVL.

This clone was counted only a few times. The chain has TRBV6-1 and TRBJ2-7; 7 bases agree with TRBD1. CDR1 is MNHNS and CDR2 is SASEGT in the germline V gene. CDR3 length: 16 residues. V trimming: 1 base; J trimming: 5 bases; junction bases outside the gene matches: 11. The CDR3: CASSEGWSGGIDEQYF. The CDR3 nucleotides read TGTGCCAGCAGTGAAGGGTGGTCAGGGGGTATCGACGAGCAGTACTTC.